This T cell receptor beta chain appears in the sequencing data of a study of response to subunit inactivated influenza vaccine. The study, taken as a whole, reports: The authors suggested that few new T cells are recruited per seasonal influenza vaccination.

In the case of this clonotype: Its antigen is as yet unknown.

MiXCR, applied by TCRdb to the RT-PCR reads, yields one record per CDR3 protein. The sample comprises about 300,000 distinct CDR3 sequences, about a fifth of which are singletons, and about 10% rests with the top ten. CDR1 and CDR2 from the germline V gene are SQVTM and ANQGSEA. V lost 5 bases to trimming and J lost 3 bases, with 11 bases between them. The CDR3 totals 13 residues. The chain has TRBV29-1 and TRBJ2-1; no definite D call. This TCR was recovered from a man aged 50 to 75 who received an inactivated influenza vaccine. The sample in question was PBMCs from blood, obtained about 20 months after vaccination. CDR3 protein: CSVRFAYYNEQFF. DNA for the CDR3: TGCAGCGTTCGGTTTGCCTACTACAATGAGCAGTTCTTC.